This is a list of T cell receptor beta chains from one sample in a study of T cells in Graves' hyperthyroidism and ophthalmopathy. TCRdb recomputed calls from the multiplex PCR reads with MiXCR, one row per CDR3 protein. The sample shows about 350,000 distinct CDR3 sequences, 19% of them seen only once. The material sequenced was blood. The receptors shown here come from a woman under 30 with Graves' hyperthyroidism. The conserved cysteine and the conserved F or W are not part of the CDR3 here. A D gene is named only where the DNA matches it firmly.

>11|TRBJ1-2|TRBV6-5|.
ASRLTDSYGYT
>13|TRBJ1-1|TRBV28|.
ASRASGGRDTEAF
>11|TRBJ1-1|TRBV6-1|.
ASSTQSGTEAF
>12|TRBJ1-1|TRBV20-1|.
SARGQTTGFEAF
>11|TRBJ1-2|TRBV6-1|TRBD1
ASTGQGGGGYT
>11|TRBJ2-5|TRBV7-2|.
ASSIDRQETQY
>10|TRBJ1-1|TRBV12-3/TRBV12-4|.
ASRGPDTEAF
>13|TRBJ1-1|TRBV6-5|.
ASSYTGRAAHEAF
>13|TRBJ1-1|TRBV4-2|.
ASSFRQDAIREAF
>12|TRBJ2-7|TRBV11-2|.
ASSLRTAGGEQY
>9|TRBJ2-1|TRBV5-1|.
ASSFHNEQF
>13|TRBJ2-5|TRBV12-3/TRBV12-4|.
ASSPPDWYQETKY
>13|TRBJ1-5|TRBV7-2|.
ASSLVVGGEQPQH
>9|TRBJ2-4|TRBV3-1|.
ASSQFELLY
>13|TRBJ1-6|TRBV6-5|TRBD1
ASSYAAGGSSPLH
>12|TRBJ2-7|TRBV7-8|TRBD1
ASSLTRTGGEQY
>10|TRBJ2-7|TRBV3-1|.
ASSQGPHPQY